A single sample gave rise to the 32 T cell receptor beta chains below, sequenced in a study of blood T cell repertoires in COVID-19. Libraries were prepared by immunoSEQ multiplex PCR; TCRdb keeps only in-frame clonotypes and omits some of them. The repertoire consists of roughly 190,000 clones, with approximately 73% occurring once and the leading ten covering around a sixth. Input material: PBMCs or T cells enriched from blood (not recorded which). Receptors originate from a woman aged 45-65 years with acute COVID-19.

The chain uses TRBV24-1 and TRBJ2-2; TRBD1 aligns across 7 bases. Germline values: CDR1 KGHDR, CDR2 SFDVKD. Trimming removed 5 bases from V and 0 bases from J; junction bases left unmatched: 5. CDR3 size: 16 residues. This CDR3 reads CATSGRGRANTGELFF. The CDR3 DNA sequence: TGTGCCACCAGTGGTAGGGGGCGTGCGAACACCGGGGAGCTGTTTTTT.

This clone was counted once. The chain employs TRBV11-2 and TRBJ2-1; D not resolved. CDR1 SGHAT and CDR2 FQNNGV come from the germline V gene. CDR3 length: 14 residues. The V end lost 8 bases, the J end lost 0 bases, and 11 bases lay between the germline ends. CDR3 coding DNA: TGTGCCAGCGGCCCACCTAGCTCCTACAATGAGCAGTTCTTC. The encoded protein is CASGPPSSYNEQFF.

The chain couples TRBV28 to TRBJ1-6; tentative D call: TRBD1 (5 bases). V was shortened by 9 bases and J by 7 bases, with 16 bases between the two germline ends. CDR3 length equals 14 residues. CDR1 and CDR2 (germline): MDHEN, SYDVKM. Written as DNA, the CDR3 is TGTGCCAGTTTCCGACAGTCCTTAAATTCACCCCTCCACTTT. It translates to CASFRQSLNSPLHF.

V is TRBV4-2 and J is TRBJ1-2, with TRBD1 as a possible D gene (5 bases). Between the trimmed V and J ends, which lost 0 bases and 5 bases, there was a span of 16 bases. This CDR3 contains 16 residues. CDR1 is LGHNA, CDR2 YNFKEQ, per germline. The CDR3 DNA follows: TGTGCCAGCAGCCAAGATACAGGTGACAGCAGTTATGGCTACACCTTC. As protein: CASSQDTGDSSYGYTF.

This chain connects TRBV7-9 to TRBJ2-5; 10 bases agree with TRBD1. This CDR3 comprises 14 residues. Germline values: CDR1 SEHNR, CDR2 FQNEAQ (reference sequence). With 4 bases clipped from V and 3 bases from J, the junction kept 2 bases outside the gene matches. DNA of the CDR3: TGTGCCAGCAGCTCGACAGGGGGCGAAGAGACCCAGTACTTC. Its protein product is CASSSTGGEETQYF. The full variable domain, completed using reference TRBV7-9 and TRBJ2-5, is DTGVSQNPRHKITKRGQNVTFRCDPISEHNRLYWYRQTLGQGPEFLTYFQNEAQLEKSRLLSDRFSAERPKGSFSTLEIQRTEQGDSAMYLCASSSTGGEETQYFGPGTRLLVL.

The chain uses TRBV5-4 and TRBJ2-1, with 15 bases identical to TRBD2. Germline CDR1 and CDR2: SGHNT and YYREEE (reference sequence). J gave up 16 bases and V 4 bases, and 6 bases lay outside the gene matches. The CDR3 runs to 13 residues. In DNA, the CDR3 is TGTGCCAGCAGCGATGGACTAGCGGGGGGGATTTTCTTC. Translated: CASSDGLAGGIFF.

This clone was found once. The chain is built from TRBV3-1 (or the pseudogene TRBV3-2) and TRBJ2-3; the D gene is possibly TRBD1 (7 bases). Germline V gene data show CDR1 as LGHDT and CDR2 as YNNKEL (reference sequence). This CDR3 is 17 amino acids long. V lost 0 bases and J 5 bases, leaving 18 bases between the germline ends. Written as DNA, the CDR3 is TGTGCCAGCAGCCAAGAAGGTCAGAGACAGGGACTAGATACGCAGTATTTT. Protein: CASSQEGQRQGLDTQYF.

The chain has TRBV28 and TRBJ1-5; a weak D match, TRBD1 (6 bases). This CDR3 is built from 13 residues. V was pared by 4 bases and J by 10 bases, with 14 bases between. CDR1 MDHEN and CDR2 SYDVKM come from the germline V gene. The CDR3 protein is CASSSEQGRPQHF. For the CDR3, the DNA is TGTGCCAGCAGTTCGGAACAGGGTCGCCCCCAGCATTTT.

The chain links TRBV6-5 to TRBJ2-1; D might be TRBD1 (5 bases). The germline V and J ends were trimmed by 7 bases and 4 bases, with 8 bases remaining between them. Germline V lookup: CDR1 MNHEY, CDR2 SVGAGI. CDR3 size: 12 residues. This CDR3 reads CASKDSYNEQFF. CDR3 DNA: TGTGCCAGCAAAGACAGTTACAATGAGCAGTTCTTC.

The chain couples TRBV5-1 to TRBJ2-3; 10 nucleotides agree with TRBD1. V lost 4 bases to trimming and J lost 2 bases; unmatched junction nucleotides: 7. CDR1 is SGHRS, CDR2 YFSETQ, per germline. CDR3 length equals 16 residues. The CDR3 region is CASSRTGQGTTDTQYF. The DNA for the CDR3 is TGCGCCAGCAGCCGAACGGGACAGGGGACCACAGATACGCAGTATTTT.

The chain is built from TRBV5-7 and TRBJ1-1; tentative D call: TRBD1 (5 bases). TRBV5-7 is treated as an ORF (open reading frame) with a function not yet certain. Trimming stripped 0 bases from V and 1 base from J, with 13 bases between. This CDR3 has 16 amino acids. This chain's CDR3 is CASSLGGAPPNTEAFF. CDR3 sequence (DNA): TGTGCCAGCAGCTTGGGTGGGGCCCCCCCGAACACTGAAGCTTTCTTT.

The chain links TRBV3-1 (or the pseudogene TRBV3-2) to TRBJ1-2, with no clear D. The CDR3 is 13 residues long. Per the germline V gene, CDR1 is LGHDT and CDR2 is YNNKEL (reference sequence). V gave up 4 bases and J gave up 0 bases, with 6 bases separating them. CDR3 region: CASSLRSNYGYTF. CDR3 bases: TGTGCCAGCAGCCTGCGATCTAACTATGGCTACACCTTC.

The rearrangement uses TRBV9 and TRBJ2-1, with 10 bases identical to TRBD1. Germline CDR1 SGDLS, CDR2 YYNGEE. The CDR3 length is 16 residues. The trim removed 5 bases at V and 9 bases at J, leaving 14 bases unmatched. CDR3 in DNA: TGTGCCAGCAGTAAAACCGGGACAGGGGTAACGAGTGAGCAGTTCTTC. Translating gives CASSKTGTGVTSEQFF. Supplemented by reference TRBV9 and TRBJ2-1, the full variable domain reads DSGVTQTPKHLITATGQRVTLRCSPRSGDLSVYWYQQSLDQGLQFLIQYYNGEERAKGNILERFSAQQFPDLHSELNLSSLELGDSALYFCASSKTGTGVTSEQFFGPGTRLTVL.

The chain uses TRBV18 and TRBJ2-5; TRBD2 agrees at 10 bases. The germline CDR1 and CDR2 sequences are KGHSH and LQKENI. V trimming: 2 bases; J trimming: 1 base; junction bases outside the gene matches: 4. There are 16 residues in the CDR3. The CDR3 sequence is CASSPILAGPQETQYF. CDR3 in DNA: TGTGCCAGCTCACCAATACTAGCGGGGCCCCAAGAGACCCAGTACTTC.

The V gene is TRBV6-1, the J gene TRBJ1-5, with D perhaps TRBD1 (6 bases). The CDR3 covers 15 residues. V lost 1 base and J 5 bases, leaving 12 bases between the germline ends. Germline V gene data show CDR1 as MNHNS and CDR2 as SASEGT. In DNA, the CDR3 is TGTGCCAGCAGTGAAGTGTGGGCAGGGGATCAGCCCCAGCATTTT. This translates into CASSEVWAGDQPQHF.

The genes are TRBV5-1 and TRBJ2-6, with D unresolved. From germline, CDR1 is SGHRS and CDR2 YFSETQ. The CDR3 runs to 15 residues. The V gene lost 4 bases and the J gene lost 0 bases, with 8 bases spanning the gap. CDR3 DNA: TGCGCCAGCAGCGCGGCCCTCTCTGGGGCCAACGTCCTGACTTTC. This gives the protein CASSAALSGANVLTF.

V and J are TRBV7-6 and TRBJ2-1; D is perhaps TRBD1 (6 bases). CDR3 length equals 16 residues. Trimming shortened V by 5 bases and J by 2 bases, and 16 bases separated the two germline ends. Germline CDR1 and CDR2: SGHVS and FNYEAQ. The CDR3 loop is CASSIRMGQTYNEQFF. The CDR3 DNA follows: TGTGCCAGCAGCATAAGAATGGGACAAACCTACAATGAGCAGTTCTTC.

This clone was seen a handful of times. This chain connects TRBV19 to TRBJ1-6; 7 bases line up with TRBD1. The junction had 14 bases not matched to a gene; V was cut back by 6 bases and J by 9 bases. The length of the CDR3 is 16 residues. Germline-derived CDR1 and CDR2 are LNHDA and SQIVND (reference sequence). The DNA of the CDR3 is TGTGCCAGTAGCCTCGGGACAGCCGCTAATGGTTCACCCCTCCACTTT. Translation: CASSLGTAANGSPLHF.

This sequence joins TRBV5-1 and TRBJ1-5; no definite D call. CDR3 length: 14 amino acids. The germline V gene encodes CDR1 SGHRS and CDR2 YFSETQ. V lost 3 bases to trimming and J lost 2 bases, with 9 bases between them. CDR3 in amino acids: CASSSGLGNQPQHF. CDR3 nucleotide sequence: TGCGCCAGCAGCTCCGGACTCGGCAATCAGCCCCAGCATTTT.

J is TRBJ1-4 and V is TRBV11-2, with D uncertain. This CDR3 is 13 amino acids long. Trimming removed 6 bases at V and 5 bases at J, with 10 bases between. The germline gives CDR1 SGHAT, CDR2 FQNNGV. The CDR3 DNA reads as TGTGCCAGCAGTGGGGAGGAGAATGAAAAACTGTTTTTT. Encoded protein: CASSGEENEKLFF. Full variable domain (outside the CDR3, taken from reference TRBV11-2 and TRBJ1-4): EAGVAQSPRYKIIEKRQSVAFWCNPISGHATLYWYQQILGQGPKLLIQFQNNGVVDDSQLPKDRFSAERLKGVDSTLKIQPAKLEDSAVYLCASSGEENEKLFFGSGTQLSVL.

The chain combines TRBV6-5 with TRBJ2-7; D perhaps matches TRBD1 (6 bases). V dropped 0 bases and J dropped 1 base, with 10 bases sitting between them. Germline V gives CDR1 MNHEY, CDR2 SVGAGI. This CDR3 contains 15 residues. The CDR3 sequence: CASSYSIQGSYEQYV. The CDR3 DNA reads TGTGCCAGCAGTTACTCGATACAGGGATCCTACGAGCAGTACGTC.

The genes are TRBV6-5 and TRBJ1-1, with 8 bases aligning to TRBD1. J lost 0 bases, V lost 7 bases, and 4 bases had no gene match. Germline CDR1 and CDR2: MNHEY and SVGAGI. The CDR3 is made up of 14 amino acids. CDR3 residues: CASNVRGLNTEAFF. The CDR3 DNA sequence: TGTGCCAGCAATGTCAGGGGGCTGAACACTGAAGCTTTCTTT.

This clone was recorded a few times. The J gene is TRBJ1-6, the V gene TRBV19; TRBD1 aligns across 7 bases. This CDR3 has 19 amino acids. Germline V gene data show CDR1 as LNHDA and CDR2 as SQIVND (reference sequence). The J segment lost 5 bases and the V segment lost 7 bases, leaving 20 bases of the junction unmatched. CDR3 sequence (DNA): TGTGCCAGTACCTCGATGGCCGCGGGACAGATGAGCCATAATTCACCCCTCCACTTT. This sequence encodes CASTSMAAGQMSHNSPLHF.

V is TRBV24-1 and J is TRBJ2-1; 9 nucleotides line up with TRBD1. Germline CDR1 is KGHDR and CDR2 is SFDVKD. The CDR3 is 15 amino acids. The trim removed 9 bases at V and 7 bases at J, leaving 12 bases unmatched. CDR3 region: CATEPGQGVVNEQFF. The CDR3, as DNA: TGTGCCACCGAACCGGGACAGGGAGTTGTGAATGAGCAGTTCTTC.

This chain connects TRBV27 to TRBJ2-5; 7 bases line up with TRBD2. CDR1 and CDR2 (germline): MNHEY, SMNVEV (reference sequence). The length of the CDR3 is 13 residues. The V gene end was trimmed by 8 bases and the J gene end by 5 bases; junction bases not matched to a gene: 8. The CDR3 here is CASGGTGGETQYF. In DNA, the CDR3 is TGTGCCAGCGGGGGTACCGGGGGGGAGACCCAGTACTTC.

This clone was picked up many times. The rearrangement uses TRBV5-3 and TRBJ1-6; D not certain. TRBV5-3 is an ORF, with its function uncertain. The CDR3 contains 15 residues. Deletions cut 4 bases from V and 8 bases from J, with 16 bases between. CDR3 in amino acids: CARSPPRGKDSPLHF. The CDR3 bases are TGTGCCAGAAGCCCTCCCCGGGGAAAGGATTCACCCCTCCACTTT.

This chain connects TRBV5-6 to TRBJ1-5; D remains unclear. The CDR3 sequence is 13 residues long. CDR1 and CDR2 from the germline V gene are SGHDT and YYEEEE. The V gene lost 1 base and the J gene lost 0 bases, with 2 bases spanning the gap. Written as DNA, the CDR3 is TGTGCCAGCAGCTTGTATAGCAATCAGCCCCAGCATTTT. This sequence encodes CASSLYSNQPQHF.

The genes are TRBV4-2 and TRBJ2-5; the match to TRBD2 covers 7 bases. CDR1 is LGHNA and CDR2 is YNFKEQ in the germline V gene. The CDR3 contains 13 residues. Trimming cost V 5 bases and J 2 bases; bases outside gene matches: 2. The DNA for the CDR3 is TGTGCCAGCAGCGCGGGGGTTCAAGAGACCCAGTACTTC. It codes for CASSAGVQETQYF.

The chain recombines TRBV7-9 with TRBJ2-2; perhaps TRBD2 as D (6 bases). V was shortened by 5 bases and J by 4 bases, with 11 bases between the two germline ends. Germline V CDR1 and CDR2: SEHNR, FQNEAQ (reference sequence). The CDR3 sequence is 14 residues long. The CDR3 bases are TGTGCCAGCAGCCCCCGCGGGACCACCGGGGAGCTGTTTTTT. It specifies CASSPRGTTGELFF.

The rearrangement links TRBV19 to TRBJ2-2; TRBD1 agrees at 9 bases. Germline assignment: CDR1 LNHDA and CDR2 SQIVND (reference sequence). V was pared by 8 bases and J by 1 base, with 11 bases of the junction left unmatched. The CDR3 loop spans 17 amino acids. The DNA for the CDR3 is TGTGCCAGTGGGGGACAGGGACGAGGGAAGAACACCGGGGAGCTGTTTTTT. It translates to CASGGQGRGKNTGELFF.

The chain combines TRBV18 with TRBJ1-1; D not certain. Looked up from germline, CDR1 is KGHSH and CDR2 is LQKENI. The CDR3 runs to 14 residues. Trimming left V 8 bases short and J 1 base short, with 14 bases between. This CDR3 is CASTLQVENTEAFF. As DNA, the CDR3 is TGTGCCAGCACCTTGCAGGTAGAGAACACTGAAGCTTTCTTT.

The rearrangement uses TRBV6-5 and TRBJ2-1; TRBD2 aligns across 8 bases. The V and J ends lost 6 bases and 8 bases, in that order; junction bases with no gene match: 9. CDR1 is MNHEY, CDR2 SVGAGI, per germline. The CDR3 has 14 amino acids. The CDR3 bases are TGTGCCAGCAGAGGGCGGGGGGCCTCTCATGAGCAGTTCTTC. This sequence encodes CASRGRGASHEQFF.